The 5 T cell receptor beta chains below were found in one sample sequenced in a study of cytomegalovirus exposure and HLA in healthy donors. The PCR had 60 Vbeta and 13 Jbeta primers. Clones were read by immunoSEQ multiplex PCR, and TCRdb kept only the in-frame ones, dropping some. This table holds approximately 100,000 clones, 55% to 75% found once. The material sequenced was PBMCs. The receptors shown here come from a woman aged 70-85 years in good health and CMV-seropositive.

The genes are TRBV30 and TRBJ1-1; perhaps TRBD1 as D (5 bases). CDR1 GTSNPN and CDR2 SVGIG come from the germline V gene (reference sequence). V lost 4 bases, J lost 7 bases, and 25 bases lay in between. This CDR3 spans 16 amino acids. The CDR3: CAWKHSILGAASEAFF. CDR3 bases: TGTGCCTGGAAGCACTCAATTCTTGGGGCGGCGAGTGAAGCTTTCTTT.

The chain uses TRBV6-5 and TRBJ2-1; 16 bases map to TRBD2. Germline CDR1 reads MNHEY; CDR2 reads SVGAGI. J gave up 8 bases and V 2 bases, and 3 bases lay outside the gene matches. CDR3 length equals 16 residues. The CDR3 loop reads CASSYPGTSGGDEQFF. The CDR3 DNA is TGTGCCAGCAGTTACCCTGGGACTAGCGGGGGGGATGAGCAGTTCTTC.

The V and J genes are TRBV6-5 and TRBJ2-1, with 11 nucleotides matching TRBD2. Germline V gene sequence: CDR1 MNHEY, CDR2 SVGAGI. With 5 bases clipped from V and 6 bases from J, the junction kept 6 bases outside the gene matches. CDR3 length equals 15 residues. The CDR3 nucleotides read TGTGCCAGCAGTGCATATAGCGGGGGGGCCAATGAGCAGTTCTTC. This sequence encodes CASSAYSGGANEQFF.

The rearrangement uses TRBV7-8 and TRBJ2-7; TRBD2 might be the D (5 bases). CDR3 length: 14 residues. V lost 1 base, J lost 2 bases, and 9 bases lay in between. Looked up from germline, CDR1 is SGHVS and CDR2 is FQNEAQ. The CDR3 region is CASSLEVGAYEQYF. As DNA, the CDR3 is TGTGCCAGCAGCTTAGAGGTGGGAGCCTACGAGCAGTACTTC. The variable domain in full, completed from reference TRBV7-8 and TRBJ2-7, reads GAGVSQSPRYKVAKRGQDVALRCDPISGHVSLFWYQQALGQGPEFLTYFQNEAQLDKSGLPSDRFFAERPEGSVSTLKIQRTQQEDSAVYLCASSLEVGAYEQYFGPGTRLTVT.

The chain is built from TRBV7-8 and TRBJ2-7; TRBD1 aligns across 8 bases. V shed 5 bases, J shed 3 bases, and the junction held 6 bases outside the gene matches. This CDR3 is 14 amino acids long. CDR1 SGHVS and CDR2 FQNEAQ come from the germline V gene. The CDR3 bases are TGTGCCAGCAGCCGTGGACAGGGAGGCTACGAGCAGTACTTC. Translated: CASSRGQGGYEQYF.